The sequence of this TCR beta chain was determined in a study of T cell responses to AZD1222 COVID-19 vaccine. As regards this clone: Its specificity is not known.

General study points: A rise in Spike-specific TCR breadth and depth followed two AZD1222 doses.

TCRdb's copy holds only in-frame clones and misses some; the assay was immunoSEQ multiplex PCR. The profile shows tens of thousands of clones, over 80% of them singletons. The TCR was taken from an adult who received the AZD1222 COVID-19 vaccine. Sequences were derived from peripheral blood, sampled 28 days after the second AZD1222 dose.

The DNA of the CDR3 is TGCGCCAGCAGCTTGATTCGGGGGTTAGACGAGCAGTACTTC. Amino acids: CASSLIRGLDEQYF. The V and J genes are TRBV5-1 and TRBJ2-7; a possible D gene is TRBD2 (6 bases). CDR1 SGHRS and CDR2 YFSETQ come from the germline V gene. The CDR3 spans 14 residues. V lost 1 base and J lost 5, with 13 bases in between.